This T cell receptor (beta chain) was found in a study of metastatic and nonmetastatic thyroid tumors. Study overall: Across blood and tumor or nodule tissue, repertoires from malignant and benign thyroid patients were compared with one another. Broader study findings: The reported finding was significantly higher TCR beta diversity in malignant thyroid tumors relative to benign nodules, in blood and tumor.

With V trimmed by 5 bases and J by 5 bases, 10 bases remained unmatched. The CDR3 runs 15 residues. Germline CDR1 and CDR2: MDHEN and SYDVKM. No patient had received any treatment before thyroid surgery. This clone was recorded many times. Antigen: not known. Study processing details: A classifier of distant metastasis in papillary thyroid cancer was built from CDR3 differences (across clinicopathological groups). TCRdb recomputed clones from the PCR reads via MiXCR. The V and J calls and clone size are TCRdb's, not the authors'. The table lists around 65,000 clones, 14% of them singletons. Sequencing used blood. The TCR comes from a male donor with papillary thyroid cancer or a benign thyroid nodule (not recorded which). Some clones in this sample may be carry-over from other donors' samples. This chain links TRBV28 with TRBJ1-2; 8 bases line up with TRBD1. The CDR3 DNA sequence: TGTGCCAGCAGTCGTACCGGGACAGGATCATATGGCTACACCTTC. Protein: CASSRTGTGSYGYTF.